This T cell receptor (beta chain) was profiled in a study of OX40 agonist ivuxolimab in advanced cancers. Profiling relied on immunoSEQ multiplex PCR, and the TCRdb table lists in-frame clones only, not all of them. In the table there are tens of thousands of clones, 82% of which are singletons. The CDR3 is 13 amino acids. With 3 bases removed from V and 9 bases from J, the gap between germline ends came to 12 bases. The germline gives CDR1 SEHNR, CDR2 FQNEAQ (reference sequence). The clonotype comes from an adult with an advanced solid tumor such as melanoma, head and neck, liver or kidney cancer. The sample was CD4+ or CD8+ T cells sorted from blood, taken in a trial of the OX40 agonist ivuxolimab. This sequence joins TRBV7-9 and TRBJ1-5; D remains unclear. DNA of the CDR3: TGTGCCAGCAGCTTTGGCACCTCGAGGCCCCAGCATTTT. Encoded protein: CASSFGTSRPQHF. The whole variable domain, filled in from reference TRBV7-9 and TRBJ1-5, reads DTGVSQNPRHKITKRGQNVTFRCDPISEHNRLYWYRQTLGQGPEFLTYFQNEAQLEKSRLLSDRFSAERPKGSFSTLEIQRTEQGDSAMYLCASSFGTSRPQHFGDGTRLSIL.